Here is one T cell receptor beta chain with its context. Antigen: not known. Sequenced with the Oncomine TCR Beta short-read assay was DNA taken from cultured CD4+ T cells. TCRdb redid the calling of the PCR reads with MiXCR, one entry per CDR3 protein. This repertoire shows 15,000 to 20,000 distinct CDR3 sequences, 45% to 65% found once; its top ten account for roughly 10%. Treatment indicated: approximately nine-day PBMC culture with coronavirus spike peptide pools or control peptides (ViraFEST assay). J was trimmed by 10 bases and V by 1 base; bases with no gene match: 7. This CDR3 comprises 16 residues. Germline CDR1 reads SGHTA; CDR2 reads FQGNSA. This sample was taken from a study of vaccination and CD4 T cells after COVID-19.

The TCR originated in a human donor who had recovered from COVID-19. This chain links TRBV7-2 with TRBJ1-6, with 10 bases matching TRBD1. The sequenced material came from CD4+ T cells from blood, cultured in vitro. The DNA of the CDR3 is TGTGCCAGCAGCTTAGAGTCGGGACAGGGGAGCTCACCCCTCCACTTT. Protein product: CASSLESGQGSSPLHF.